This entry lists 18 T cell receptor beta chains sequenced from one sample in a study of blood T cell repertoires in COVID-19. The protocol was immunoSEQ multiplex PCR, while the TCRdb copy is restricted to in-frame clones and leaves out a portion. The top ten hold under 15% of the sample, which has about 100,000 clones, around 83% seen once. Sequenced: peripheral blood. The source is a woman in her sixties in a cohort sampled during active or convalescent COVID-19.

The chain has TRBV6-5 and TRBJ2-1, with 9 bases that match TRBD2. This CDR3 has 15 residues. Germline V lookup: CDR1 MNHEY, CDR2 SVGAGI. Trimming removed 2 bases from V and 11 bases from J; junction bases left unmatched: 10. Here the CDR3 reads CASSYPGGGDLKQFF. CDR3 DNA: TGTGCCAGCAGTTACCCAGGCGGGGGGGATCTTAAGCAGTTCTTC.

This chain links TRBV5-1 with TRBJ2-7, with 7 bases fitting TRBD1. Unmatched junction bases numbered 11, after V lost 2 bases and J lost 6 bases. The CDR3 loop spans 15 amino acids. Germline loops: CDR1 SGHRS, CDR2 YFSETQ. CDR3 DNA sequence: TGCGCCAGCAGCTTAGATGTGACAGGGAAGGGCGAGCAGTACTTC. This translates into CASSLDVTGKGEQYF.

The CDR3 here is CASTGANSYNEQFF. CDR3 nucleotide sequence: TGCGCCAGCACAGGGGCCAACTCCTACAATGAGCAGTTCTTC. The chain joins TRBV5-1 to TRBJ2-1; possible D gene TRBD1, 6 bases. The CDR3 sequence is 14 residues long. V lost 6 bases and J lost 0, with 10 bases in between. The germline CDR1 and CDR2 sequences are SGHRS and YFSETQ. The variable domain in full, completed from reference TRBV5-1 and TRBJ2-1, reads KAGVTQTPRYLIKTRGQQVTLSCSPISGHRSVSWYQQTPGQGLQFLFEYFSETQRNKGNFPGRFSGRQFSNSRSEMNVSTLELGDSALYLCASTGANSYNEQFFGPGTRLTVL.

The chain is built from TRBV10-3 and TRBJ1-1, with 8 positions matching TRBD1. The CDR3 is 14 residues long. Germline V gives CDR1 ENHRY, CDR2 SYGVKD. V lost 2 bases and J lost 2; bases outside the gene matches: 1. The CDR3 protein is CAISEGQGNTEAFF. For the CDR3, the DNA is TGTGCCATCAGTGAGGGACAGGGTAACACTGAAGCTTTCTTT.

The chain carries TRBV19 and TRBJ2-1, with 10 bases fitting TRBD2. The germline V gene encodes CDR1 LNHDA and CDR2 SQIVND (reference sequence). Unmatched junction bases numbered 10, after V lost 7 bases and J lost 4 bases. The CDR3 loop spans 16 amino acids. The chain's CDR3 is CASKRRAGGGYNEQFF. The DNA for the CDR3 is TGTGCCAGTAAGAGGAGAGCGGGAGGGGGGTACAATGAGCAGTTCTTC.

The chain employs TRBV19 and TRBJ1-2, with a weak D call TRBD1 (5 bases). Looked up from germline, CDR1 is LNHDA and CDR2 is SQIVND (reference sequence). Between the trimmed V and J ends, which lost 6 bases and 3 bases, there was a span of 17 bases. CDR3 length: 15 residues. CDR3 sequence (DNA): TGTGCCAGTAGGACAGACTCCACGGGTCACTATGGCTACACCTTC. Translation gives CASRTDSTGHYGYTF.

The chain uses TRBV27 and TRBJ2-5, with TRBD1 matching over 9 bases. The trim removed 2 bases at V and 5 bases at J, leaving 3 bases unmatched. CDR3 length: 14 residues. Per the germline V gene, CDR1 is MNHEY and CDR2 is SMNVEV (reference sequence). Here the CDR3 reads CASSLRDRVETQYF. In nucleotides, the CDR3 is TGTGCCAGCAGTTTACGGGACAGGGTGGAGACCCAGTACTTC.

The CDR3 here is CASSLGASGRTEAFF. The CDR3 DNA sequence: TGTGCCAGCAGCTTAGGCGCCTCGGGTAGGACTGAAGCTTTCTTT. V is TRBV5-5 and J is TRBJ1-1; no clear D. Germline values: CDR1 SGHKS, CDR2 YYEKEE (reference sequence). CDR3 size: 15 residues. V gave up 2 bases and J gave up 5 bases, with 16 bases separating them.

The chain links TRBV21-1 to TRBJ2-1; the table assigns TRBD2, which was not confirmed against the DNA. TRBV21-1 is a pseudogene locus. The CDR3 runs 17 residues. DNA of the CDR3: TGTGCCAGCAGCCCCCTTTTCCCGGGAGACTCCTACAATGAGCAGTTCTTC. It translates to CASSPLFPGDSYNEQFF.

The rearrangement uses TRBV5-6 and TRBJ1-5, with D unclear. The length of the CDR3 is 14 residues. V lost 0 bases, J lost 4 bases, and 8 bases lay in between. Germline values: CDR1 SGHDT, CDR2 YYEEEE. The CDR3: CASSLGQANQPQHF. The CDR3 DNA is TGTGCCAGCAGCTTGGGTCAGGCAAATCAGCCCCAGCATTTT.

V usage is TRBV10-3 and J usage is TRBJ2-3, with TRBD1 identical over 10 bases. The CDR3 extends over 14 amino acids. The J segment lost 4 bases and the V segment lost 10 bases, leaving 8 bases of the junction unmatched. Looked up from germline, CDR1 is ENHRY and CDR2 is SYGVKD. The DNA for the CDR3 is TGTGCCACCAAGGGACAGGGGAGAGCAGATACGCAGTATTTT. Translating gives CATKGQGRADTQYF.

The chain has TRBV7-9 and TRBJ1-4, with no clear D. CDR3 length equals 15 residues. Trimming pared 1 base from V and 5 bases from J, leaving 11 bases between. Looked up from germline, CDR1 is SEHNR and CDR2 is FQNEAQ (reference sequence). CDR3 DNA: TGTGCCAGCAGCTTAGGTATAGGGAGGAATGAAAAACTGTTTTTT. This translates into CASSLGIGRNEKLFF. Full variable domain (rest looked up from reference TRBV7-9 and TRBJ1-4): DTGVSQNPRHKITKRGQNVTFRCDPISEHNRLYWYRQTLGQGPEFLTYFQNEAQLEKSRLLSDRFSAERPKGSFSTLEIQRTEQGDSAMYLCASSLGIGRNEKLFFGSGTQLSVL.

The chain carries TRBV6-5 and TRBJ1-5; D may be TRBD1 (6 bases). The CDR3 covers 15 residues. Germline CDR1 is MNHEY and CDR2 is SVGAGI. Trimming left V 6 bases short and J 2 bases short, with 14 bases between. CDR3 residues: CASSRTSGGNQPQHF. The CDR3, as DNA: TGTGCCAGCAGCCGGACTTCAGGGGGCAATCAGCCCCAGCATTTT.

Only a few counts were recorded for this clone. V is TRBV7-2 and J is TRBJ2-1; TRBD2 might be the D (5 bases). Germline assignment: CDR1 SGHTA and CDR2 FQGNSA. This CDR3 is 15 amino acids long. Trimming stripped 2 bases from V and 1 base from J, with 9 bases between. The CDR3 region is CASSLSGLSYNEQFF. The CDR3 DNA is TGTGCCAGCAGCTTAAGCGGTTTATCCTACAATGAGCAGTTCTTC.

The CDR3 bases are TGTGCCAGCAGTGAATTCAAAGCGGGGGAGGGCTACACCTTC. This sequence encodes CASSEFKAGEGYTF. The chain combines TRBV25-1 with TRBJ1-2; D is perhaps TRBD1 (5 bases). Germline CDR1 MGHDK, CDR2 SYGVNS. V lost 1 base and J lost 8, with 14 bases in between. There are 14 residues in the CDR3.

This clone occurred once. The CDR3, as DNA: TGTGCCAGCAGCCCAGACAGATATAATGAAAAACTGTTTTTT. Protein product: CASSPDRYNEKLFF. This chain uses TRBV7-2 with TRBJ1-4, with D maybe TRBD1 (5 bases). Germline V CDR1 and CDR2: SGHTA, FQGNSA. The CDR3 consists of 14 residues. The V and J ends lost 5 bases and 4 bases respectively, with 11 bases between them.

This chain links TRBV12-3 or TRBV12-4 with TRBJ2-5; D call uncertain. The CDR3 totals 13 residues. V lost 2 bases, J lost 3 bases, and 7 bases lay in between. The CDR3 protein is CASSLTGEETQYF. In DNA, the CDR3 is TGTGCCAGCAGTTTAACTGGAGAAGAGACCCAGTACTTC.

V usage is TRBV27 and J usage is TRBJ1-2, with 8 positions matching TRBD1. Germline V CDR1 and CDR2: MNHEY, SMNVEV (reference sequence). The CDR3 has 13 amino acids. Germline trimming cut 5 bases from V and 8 bases from J; bases unmatched to any gene: 7. DNA for the CDR3: TGTGCCAGCAGTCTCCGGACAGGGTTCGGCTACACCTTC. This gives the protein CASSLRTGFGYTF.